This TCR beta chain was captured by sequencing in a study of cytomegalovirus exposure and HLA in healthy donors. Whole-study results and caveats: Excluded were some V segments that proved indistinguishable, including TRBV6-2 and TRBV6-3. Investigators reported some 150 TCR beta chains as tied to cytomegalovirus.

Notes on this clone: The antigen is not known.

The study ran its PCR with 60 Vbeta and 13 Jbeta primers. This table comes from immunoSEQ multiplex PCR, and its TCRdb copy is limited to in-frame clones, with some not included. Found here are under 200,000 clones, approximately 80% of them singletons; the top ten hold 2% to 2.5%. The CDR3 sequence is 15 residues long. With 8 bases removed from V and 1 base from J, the gap between germline ends came to 15 bases. The germline V gene has CDR1 SNHLY and CDR2 FYNNEI. Sequencing was performed on PBMCs. This receptor was obtained from a woman aged 50 to 60 in good health and CMV-seronegative. The chain employs TRBV2 and TRBJ2-4; tentatively, D is TRBD1 (7 bases). CDR3 region: CASGRTGDAKNIQYF. The CDR3 coding sequence is TGTGCCAGCGGGAGGACAGGCGACGCCAAAAACATTCAGTACTTC.